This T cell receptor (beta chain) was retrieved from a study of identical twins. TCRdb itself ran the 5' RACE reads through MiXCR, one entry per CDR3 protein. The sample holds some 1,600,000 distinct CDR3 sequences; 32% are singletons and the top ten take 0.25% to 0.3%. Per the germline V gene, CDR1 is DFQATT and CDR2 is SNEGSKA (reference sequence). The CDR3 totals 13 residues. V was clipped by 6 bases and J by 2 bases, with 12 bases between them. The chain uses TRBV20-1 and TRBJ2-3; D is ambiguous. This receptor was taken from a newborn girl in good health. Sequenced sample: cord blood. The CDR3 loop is CSAYRAPTDTQYF. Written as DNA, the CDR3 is TGCAGTGCCTATAGGGCCCCCACAGATACGCAGTATTTT.